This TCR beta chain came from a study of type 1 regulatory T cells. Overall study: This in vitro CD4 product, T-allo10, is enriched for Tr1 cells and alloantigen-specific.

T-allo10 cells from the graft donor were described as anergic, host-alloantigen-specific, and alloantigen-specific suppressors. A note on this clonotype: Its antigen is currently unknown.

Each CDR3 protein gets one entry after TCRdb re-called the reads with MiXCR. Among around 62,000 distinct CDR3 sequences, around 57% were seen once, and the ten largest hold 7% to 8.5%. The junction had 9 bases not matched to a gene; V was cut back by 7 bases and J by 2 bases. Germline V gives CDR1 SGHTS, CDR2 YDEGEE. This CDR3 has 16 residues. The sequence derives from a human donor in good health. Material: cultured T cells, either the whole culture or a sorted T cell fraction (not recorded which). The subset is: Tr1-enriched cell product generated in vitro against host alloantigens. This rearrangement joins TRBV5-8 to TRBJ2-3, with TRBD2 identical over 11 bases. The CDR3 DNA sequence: TGTGCCAGCTTTCGGGGACTAGCGGCCTCCACAGATACGCAGTATTTT. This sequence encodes CASFRGLAASTDTQYF.